This T cell receptor beta chain was sequenced for a study of cytomegalovirus exposure and HLA in healthy donors. Across the study: The approximately 120 validation repertoires, a later analysis reported, used the same platform as the approximately 670 first-cohort repertoires. General observations from the study: It was 150 or so TCR beta chains that were listed as cytomegalovirus-associated. Reports credit the classifier with highly specific, highly sensitive diagnosis of cytomegalovirus status.

As to this clone: Its specificity is unknown.

Profiling relied on immunoSEQ multiplex PCR, and the TCRdb table lists in-frame clones only, not all of them. The table shows about 62,000 clones, with around 93% occurring only once. V shed 10 bases, J shed 7 bases, and the junction held 8 bases outside the gene matches. The CDR3 length is 13 residues. From germline, CDR1 is MGHDK and CDR2 SYGVNS. Material: PBMCs. The receptor was isolated from a woman aged 18-29 years in good health and CMV-seropositive. This chain uses TRBV25-1 with TRBJ2-1; TRBD2 agrees at 9 bases. The CDR3 DNA reads TGTGCCATCTCAAATAGCGGGAGAAATGAGCAGTTCTTC. Translated: CAISNSGRNEQFF.